Given below is one T cell receptor beta chain in context. This clonotype was seen ten or more times. Its antigen is unknown. The input lacks base qualities; no much larger clone sits a single base away. Donors were 35 to 40 systemically healthy Caucasian individuals from Russia aged roughly 6 to 95 years. About 10 milliliters of peripheral blood were collected from each donor into EDTA-treated Vacutainer tubes. PBMCs were isolated by Ficoll-Paque density-gradient centrifugation, with at least 7 million obtained per sample. Total RNA, at least 5.5 micrograms per sample, was extracted from PBMCs with Trizol reagent. Naive CD45RAhigh/CD27high T cell percentages were measured by flow cytometry on a PBMC aliquot from every donor. V is pared back by 2 bases and J by 4 bases, with 7 bases lying between the germline termini. The CDR3 measures 13 amino acids from cysteine to phenylalanine. Only the CDR3 portion is preserved as DNA: 39 bases, with reading frame beginning at the first base. Per the germline V gene, SGHRS is the CDR1 and YFSETQ is the CDR2.

This entry is derived from a study of blood T cells in healthy people across ages (dated by TCRdb to the mid-2010s). About the study as a whole: In model experiments, roughly one uniquely barcoded TCR beta cDNA molecule per two T cells was captured by template switching. To track age-related changes in TCR beta repertoire diversity, the study relied on deep sequencing normalized with unique cDNA molecular identifiers. Donors were grouped into four age groups: young (average roughly 15 years), middle-aged (roughly 38), aged (about 60) and long-lived (approximately 82). To avoid experimental bias, donors of different ages were distributed randomly across sequencing lanes. Two additional independent replicas of 1 million unique cDNA reads from the same blood draw were analyzed for two donors (one aged 18 to 30 and one aged 80 or older).

The paper as a whole reports these results and caveats: Compared with the aged group, the long-lived group had more naive CD4+ T cells, fewer expanded clones and increased TCR diversity, suggesting age selection. Because the CMV infection status of the donors was unknown, age-related changes in expanded clonotypes may potentially have been confounded. Estimates of total diversity based on one million sequenced T cells were considered lower bounds and underestimates. The percentage of naive T cells measured by flow cytometry correlated strongly with observed TCR beta diversity. As age increased, observed TCR beta diversity per million T cells dropped in a roughly linear way, and a significant reduction was already evident by age 40. Since profiling was done on bulk unsorted PBMCs, naive and antigen-experienced compartments could not be conclusively compared.

Libraries were prepared through 5' RACE. Sequencing was performed on an Illumina HiSeq 2500. The second PCR ran for about 6 to 12 cycles and used a J-beta primer mix along with a sample-barcoded 5' primer. A template-switch 5' adaptor carrying 12 random nucleotides introduced a unique molecular identifier onto each TCR beta cDNA molecule. At least 2.5 million CDR3-containing paired-end reads were obtained from each sample. All of the RNA was converted into first-strand cDNA using the Mint cDNA synthesis kit, with a TRBC-specific oligonucleotide serving as the primer. After uracil-DNA glycosylase treatment, a first 18-cycle PCR used universal primers M1SS and BC2_uni_R on all cDNA. In the original analysis: For normalization, 1 million high-quality reads were randomly selected from each sample, with every read carrying a distinct molecular identifier. Instead of being binned into consensus sequences, reads that shared molecular identifiers were thrown out. MiTCR, set to a Q25 quality threshold and the strictest error-elimination algorithm, was used for CDR3 identification, clonotype clustering and error correction. Lower-bound total TCR beta diversity was estimated with a nonparametric unseen species model using Euler transformation. TCRdb ran its own pipeline on the public reads, namely fastp trimming at Q25 and MiXCR clone calling, and kept in-frame beta chains. Identical CDR3 proteins give one entry, which carries the most common genes and DNA. The V and J calls were determined by TCRdb, not by the authors. Within this sample are about a million distinct CDR3 sequences, with roughly 51% of them counted one time only. The ten top clones hold about a fifth of the sample.

The V and J genes are TRBV5-1 and TRBJ2-1; the D gene cannot be resolved reliably. The material sequenced was blood. This sequence originates from an older woman in good health. The sequenced DNA is TGCGCCAGCAGCTTCTCCGCGTACAATGAGCAGTTCTTC. The translation is CASSFSAYNEQFF.